The source of this T cell receptor beta chain is a study of blood T cell repertoires in COVID-19. Study background: Italy, Spain and the United States were the sources of the convalescent and acute COVID-19 samples. Sources were T cells, B-cell-depleted T cells, or PBMCs; the material itself was cDNA or gDNA.

Study processing details: The authors estimated nucleated cell counts from reference gene primer amplification. Generated by immunoSEQ multiplex PCR, the TCRdb table keeps only in-frame clones and is missing some. That table gives V, J and clone size, and the DNA gave D and trimming. In the table there are about 170,000 clones, roughly 83% of which are singletons. This CDR3 spans 14 amino acids. The junction had 3 bases not matched to a gene; V was cut back by 4 bases and J by 0 bases. The germline gives CDR1 SGHTS, CDR2 YDEGEE. The sample consisted of peripheral blood. The chain employs TRBV5-8 and TRBJ1-1; 7 nucleotides match TRBD1. This TCR derives from a woman older than 75 with active or convalescent COVID-19. CDR3 sequence: CASSPGQMNTEAFF. The CDR3 DNA follows: TGTGCCAGCAGCCCGGGACAGATGAACACTGAAGCTTTCTTT.